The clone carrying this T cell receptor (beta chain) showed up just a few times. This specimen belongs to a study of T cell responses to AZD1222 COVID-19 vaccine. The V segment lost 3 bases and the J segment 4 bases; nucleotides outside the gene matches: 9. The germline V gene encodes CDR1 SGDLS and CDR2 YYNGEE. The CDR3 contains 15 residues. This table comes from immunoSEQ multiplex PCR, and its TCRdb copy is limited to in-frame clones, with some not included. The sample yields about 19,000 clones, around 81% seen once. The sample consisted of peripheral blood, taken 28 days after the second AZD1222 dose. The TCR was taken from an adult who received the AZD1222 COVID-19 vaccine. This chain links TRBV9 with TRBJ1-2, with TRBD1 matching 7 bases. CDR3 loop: CASSAGRGGAYGYTF. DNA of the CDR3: TGTGCCAGCAGCGCGGGGCGAGGGGGCGCCTATGGCTACACCTTC.